Below, 18 T cell receptor beta chains from the same sample are listed, as sequenced in a study of cytomegalovirus exposure and HLA in healthy donors. Primers for the PCR totalled 60 Vbeta and 13 Jbeta. TCRdb keeps only in-frame clones here, not all; method: immunoSEQ multiplex PCR. Here the sample spans 95,000 to 110,000 clones, under 85% being singletons. Specimen: PBMCs. All receptors derive from a man in his forties or fifties in good health and CMV-seropositive.

This clone was found a few times. The chain recombines TRBV11-2 with TRBJ1-2, with 7 bases aligning to TRBD1. This CDR3 region has 13 residues. CDR1 SGHAT and CDR2 FQNNGV come from the germline V gene. V lost 5 bases and J lost 5; bases outside the gene matches: 5. CDR3 protein: CASSQGQSYGYTF. CDR3 DNA sequence: TGTGCCAGCAGCCAGGGACAGTCTTATGGCTACACCTTC.

The chain couples TRBV7-2 to TRBJ1-5, with D unclear. The CDR3 consists of 16 residues. Between the trimmed V and J ends, which lost 1 base and 3 bases, there was a span of 13 bases. The V gene's germline CDR1 is SGHTA and CDR2 FQGNSA. CDR3 sequence reads: CASSLGSAQNNQPQHF. DNA for the CDR3: TGTGCCAGCAGCTTAGGGTCTGCACAGAACAATCAGCCCCAGCATTTT.

V gene TRBV19 combines with J gene TRBJ2-6; 9 nucleotides line up with TRBD1. The germline gives CDR1 LNHDA, CDR2 SQIVND (reference sequence). The CDR3 runs 18 residues. Unmatched junction bases numbered 12, after V lost 7 bases and J lost 2 bases. Written as DNA, the CDR3 is TGTGCCAGTACTATCAAGCGGGACAGGGCTACTGGGGCCAACGTCCTGACTTTC. Protein: CASTIKRDRATGANVLTF.

The count of this clone is one. The chain employs TRBV7-2 and TRBJ2-2, with D perhaps matching TRBD2 (5 bases). V was pared by 1 base and J by 7 bases, with 10 bases between. Germline lookup yields CDR1 SGHTA and CDR2 FQGNSA. The CDR3 totals 14 residues. This CDR3 is CASSLVGSGGELFF. CDR3 nucleotide sequence: TGTGCCAGCAGCTTAGTCGGCAGCGGCGGGGAGCTGTTTTTT.

This clone has a single count. The V gene is TRBV19, the J gene TRBJ1-4; D ambiguous. Germline CDR1 and CDR2: LNHDA and SQIVND (reference sequence). V was pared by 3 bases and J by 8 bases, with 16 bases between. The CDR3 loop spans 15 amino acids. The CDR3 sequence: CASSMAAAFGEKLFF. The CDR3 nucleotides are TGTGCCAGTAGTATGGCGGCCGCTTTTGGCGAAAAACTGTTTTTT.

This chain joins TRBV27 and TRBJ2-1; possible D gene TRBD2, 6 bases. Germline CDR1 is MNHEY and CDR2 is SMNVEV (reference sequence). There are 15 residues in the CDR3. Trimming stripped 6 bases from V and 2 bases from J, with 14 bases between. CDR3 protein: CASRKAGHPYNEQFF. The CDR3 DNA reads TGTGCCAGCAGAAAAGCGGGTCATCCCTACAATGAGCAGTTCTTC.

The genes are TRBV6-1 and TRBJ2-3, with 8 bases fitting TRBD2. Germline V gene data show CDR1 as MNHNS and CDR2 as SASEGT. With 7 bases clipped from V and 3 bases from J, the junction kept 9 bases outside the gene matches. The CDR3 extends over 15 amino acids. Here the CDR3 DNA reads TGTGCCAGCACTTTAGGACGGGAGGGTACAGATACGCAGTATTTT. It translates to CASTLGREGTDTQYF.

As DNA, the CDR3 is TGTGCCAGCAGCTTTTCGGGGACTGGACCCCAGCATTTT. Encoded protein: CASSFSGTGPQHF. The chain is built from TRBV7-9 and TRBJ1-5; a weak D match, TRBD1 (5 bases). The CDR3 is 13 amino acids. Trimming removed 3 bases from V and 10 bases from J, with 13 bases in between. Germline CDR1 is SEHNR and CDR2 is FQNEAQ (reference sequence).

The chain joins TRBV6-5 to TRBJ1-4; D is unresolved. CDR1 and CDR2 (germline): MNHEY, SVGAGI. The V and J ends lost 2 bases and 4 bases respectively, with 5 bases between them. The CDR3 runs to 13 residues. This CDR3 is CASSYTDNEKLFF. The DNA for the CDR3 is TGTGCCAGCAGTTACACTGATAATGAAAAACTGTTTTTT.

The chain uses TRBV21-1 and TRBJ2-3; the DNA was not compared with TRBD1, the D call given in the table. TRBV21-1 is a documented pseudogene. This CDR3 is 14 amino acids long. The CDR3, as DNA: TGTGCCAGCAAACGAAGGGGCACGCCAGATACGCAGTATTTT. This sequence encodes CASKRRGTPDTQYF.

The chain carries TRBV28 and TRBJ2-5; 7 bases align to TRBD2. Germline CDR1 MDHEN, CDR2 SYDVKM. The CDR3 sequence is 13 residues long. Unmatched junction bases numbered 2, after V lost 2 bases and J lost 5 bases. The CDR3 nucleotides are TGTGCCAGCAGTTTAGCGGGAGCCGAGACCCAGTACTTC. Translated: CASSLAGAETQYF.

The rearrangement uses TRBV18 and TRBJ1-5, with D maybe TRBD1 (5 bases). The germline V gene encodes CDR1 KGHSH and CDR2 LQKENI. The CDR3 is 14 residues long. Trimming took off 3 bases at V and 5 bases at J, with 11 bases between the two ends. The CDR3 sequence is CASSPVTGDQPQHF. The CDR3 nucleotides are TGTGCCAGCTCACCGGTCACAGGCGATCAGCCCCAGCATTTT.

V usage is TRBV5-1 and J usage is TRBJ2-7, with D unclear. The CDR3 contains 15 residues. V lost 2 bases to trimming and J lost 7 bases, with 19 bases between them. The germline V gene encodes CDR1 SGHRS and CDR2 YFSETQ. The CDR3 loop is CASSFSENLIAEQYF. Written as DNA, the CDR3 is TGCGCCAGCAGCTTTTCGGAGAATCTTATTGCGGAGCAGTACTTC.

The chain employs TRBV11-3 and TRBJ2-3, with TRBD1 as a possible D gene (6 bases). Germline V gives CDR1 SGHNT, CDR2 YENEEA. Trimming took 5 bases from V and 9 from J, leaving 12 bases between them. This CDR3 is 12 amino acids long. CDR3 in amino acids: CASSQGQLTQYF. The CDR3 DNA follows: TGTGCCAGCAGCCAGGGACAACTCACGCAGTATTTT. Full variable domain (rest looked up from reference TRBV11-3 and TRBJ2-3): EAGVVQSPRYKIIEKKQPVAFWCNPISGHNTLYWYLQNLGQGPELLIRYENEEAVDDSQLPKDRFSAERLKGVDSTLKIQPAELGDSAVYLCASSQGQLTQYFGPGTRLTVL.

The rearrangement uses TRBV19 and TRBJ2-3, with 7 bases lining up with TRBD1. The J segment lost 3 bases and the V segment lost 6 bases, leaving 9 bases of the junction unmatched. Germline CDR1 reads LNHDA; CDR2 reads SQIVND (reference sequence). This CDR3 region has 15 residues. CDR3 in amino acids: CASSPQGSRTDTQYF. Here the CDR3 DNA reads TGTGCCAGTAGCCCACAGGGGTCCAGGACAGATACGCAGTATTTT.

The J gene is TRBJ1-1, the V gene TRBV2; D is possibly TRBD1 (6 bases). V lost 6 bases and J lost 4, with 18 bases in between. The CDR3 runs to 15 residues. Germline CDR1 SNHLY, CDR2 FYNNEI. CDR3 DNA sequence: TGTGCCAGCAGGAAAAACAGGGTAGATGGCACTGAAGCTTTCTTT. Translation: CASRKNRVDGTEAFF.

The CDR3 DNA reads as TGTGCCAGCAGCTCGCCGCGGGCATACAATGAGCAGTTCTTC. This translates into CASSSPRAYNEQFF. This rearrangement joins TRBV11-2 to TRBJ2-1; D is possibly TRBD2 (5 bases). The V and J ends lost 4 bases and 4 bases respectively, with 11 bases between them. Germline V gene data show CDR1 as SGHAT and CDR2 as FQNNGV. The CDR3 is 14 residues long.

This chain uses TRBV4-1 with TRBJ2-2; weak D call: TRBD1 (5 bases). Trimming cost V 2 bases and J 1 base, with 8 bases left between them. The CDR3 length is 15 residues. Germline CDR1 reads MGHRA; CDR2 reads YSYEKL. The DNA of the CDR3 is TGCGCCAGCAGCCAATTAGACAGGAACACCGGGGAGCTGTTTTTT. It specifies CASSQLDRNTGELFF.